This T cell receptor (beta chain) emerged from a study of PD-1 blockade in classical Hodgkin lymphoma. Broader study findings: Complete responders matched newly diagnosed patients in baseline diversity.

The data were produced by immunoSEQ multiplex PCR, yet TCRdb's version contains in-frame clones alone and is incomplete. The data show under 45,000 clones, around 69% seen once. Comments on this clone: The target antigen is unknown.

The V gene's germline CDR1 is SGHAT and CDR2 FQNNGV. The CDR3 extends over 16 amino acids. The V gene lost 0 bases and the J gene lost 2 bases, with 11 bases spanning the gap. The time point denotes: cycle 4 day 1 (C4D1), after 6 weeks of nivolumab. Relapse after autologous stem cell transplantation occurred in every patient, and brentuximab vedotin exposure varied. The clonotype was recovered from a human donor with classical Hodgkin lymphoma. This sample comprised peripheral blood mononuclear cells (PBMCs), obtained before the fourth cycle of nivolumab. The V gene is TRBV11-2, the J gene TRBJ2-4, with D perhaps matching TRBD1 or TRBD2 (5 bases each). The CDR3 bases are TGTGCCAGCAGCTTAGATCGGTGGGGACCCAAAAACATTCAGTACTTC. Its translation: CASSLDRWGPKNIQYF.